The 17 T cell receptor beta chains given below trace back to one sample, sequenced in a study of blood T cells in healthy people across ages. The authors ran a second PCR of about 6 to 12 cycles using a sample-barcoded 5' primer and a J-beta primer mix. From the 5' RACE reads, TCRdb called clonotypes with MiXCR, one entry per CDR3 protein. This repertoire shows 700,000 to 850,000 distinct CDR3 sequences, less than 70% found once; its top ten account for approximately 40%. Sequences were obtained from blood. Receptors were obtained from an elderly man in good health.

The V gene is TRBV9, the J gene TRBJ2-1; 7 bases agree with TRBD1. In germline, CDR1 is SGDLS, CDR2 YYNGEE. The CDR3 has 14 amino acids. The V gene end was trimmed by 3 bases and the J gene end by 10 bases; junction bases not matched to a gene: 10. CDR3 loop: CASSAIDRVGEQFF. CDR3 in DNA: TGTGCCAGCAGCGCCATCGACAGGGTTGGAGAGCAGTTCTTC. The full variable domain, completed using reference TRBV9 and TRBJ2-1, is DSGVTQTPKHLITATGQRVTLRCSPRSGDLSVYWYQQSLDQGLQFLIQYYNGEERAKGNILERFSAQQFPDLHSELNLSSLELGDSALYFCASSAIDRVGEQFFGPGTRLTVL.

The chain links TRBV29-1 to TRBJ2-1; D is unclear. Germline loops: CDR1 SQVTM, CDR2 ANQGSEA. This CDR3 has 11 residues. Trimming removed 6 bases at V and 3 bases at J, with 6 bases between. CDR3: CSVVDYNEQFF. The DNA of the CDR3 is TGCAGCGTAGTAGACTACAATGAGCAGTTCTTC.

The sample holds many counts of this clonotype. The rearrangement joins TRBV6-2 or TRBV6-3 to TRBJ2-3; the D gene is possibly TRBD2 (6 bases). The V gene's germline CDR1 is MNHEY and CDR2 SVGEGT. V lost 7 bases to trimming and J lost 2 bases, with 10 bases between them. The CDR3 length is 13 residues. CDR3 residues: CASTRDSTDTQYF. The CDR3 region has the DNA TGTGCCAGCACCAGGGACTCCACAGATACGCAGTATTTT.

V and J are TRBV10-3 and TRBJ1-2; D is possibly TRBD1 (6 bases). Germline V gives CDR1 ENHRY, CDR2 SYGVKD. V was cut by 3 bases and J by 4 bases, with 12 bases left in between. The CDR3 loop spans 14 amino acids. The CDR3, as DNA: TGTGCCATCAGTGACAGGGGACGGTCCTATGGCTACACCTTC. Protein product: CAISDRGRSYGYTF.

J is TRBJ2-7 and V is TRBV5-1; 8 nucleotides agree with TRBD2. Germline CDR1 is SGHRS and CDR2 is YFSETQ. The CDR3 runs 15 residues. The V gene end was trimmed by 0 bases and the J gene end by 7 bases; junction bases not matched to a gene: 9. The CDR3 loop is CASSLDGPGGGEQYF. The CDR3 nucleotides read TGCGCCAGCAGCTTGGATGGTCCGGGAGGGGGGGAGCAGTACTTC.

This chain joins TRBV7-6 and TRBJ2-7, with 11 bases aligning to TRBD2. CDR3 length: 16 residues. CDR1 and CDR2 (germline): SGHVS, FNYEAQ. V was pared by 2 bases and J by 4 bases, with 7 bases of the junction left unmatched. The CDR3 spells CASSLPTSGGTYEQYF. The DNA of the CDR3 is TGTGCCAGCAGCTTACCCACTAGCGGGGGCACATACGAGCAGTACTTC.

The J gene is TRBJ1-6, the V gene TRBV7-9; 9 bases align to TRBD1. V was pared by 6 bases and J by 8 bases, with 5 bases of the junction left unmatched. Germline V gene lookup returns CDR1 SEHNR and CDR2 FQNEAQ (reference sequence). The CDR3 totals 14 residues. The CDR3 spells CASRPGTGYSPLHF. In nucleotides, the CDR3 is TGTGCCAGCAGGCCCGGGACAGGGTATTCACCCCTCCACTTT. Using reference TRBV7-9 and TRBJ1-6 for the parts outside the CDR3, the full variable domain is DTGVSQNPRHKITKRGQNVTFRCDPISEHNRLYWYRQTLGQGPEFLTYFQNEAQLEKSRLLSDRFSAERPKGSFSTLEIQRTEQGDSAMYLCASRPGTGYSPLHFGNGTRLTVT.

The chain combines TRBV7-9 with TRBJ2-5; no clear D. Germline CDR1 and CDR2: SEHNR and FQNEAQ (reference sequence). This CDR3 has 16 residues. Trimming stripped 0 bases from V and 4 bases from J, with 15 bases between. Here the CDR3 reads CASSLAARPLGETQYF. CDR3 sequence (DNA): TGTGCCAGCAGCTTAGCGGCCAGGCCGTTGGGAGAGACCCAGTACTTC.

With respect to this clonotype: The junction shows a germline mismatch at one end, possibly a read error. The CDR3 DNA follows: TGTGCCAGCAGTTACTCCTTACTAGCGAATACCGGGGAGCTGTTTTTT. Translation: CASSYSLLANTGELFF. V is TRBV6-5 and J is TRBJ2-2, with 7 nucleotides matching TRBD2. This CDR3 is 16 amino acids long. CDR1 MNHEY and CDR2 SVGAGI come from the germline V gene.

The chain links TRBV5-1 to TRBJ2-5, with unresolved D. Trimming left V 0 bases short and J 4 bases short, with 10 bases between. Per germline, CDR1 SGHRS and CDR2 YFSETQ. CDR3 length equals 14 residues. CDR3 in amino acids: CASSLESRSETQYF. DNA for the CDR3: TGCGCCAGCAGCTTGGAGTCTCGGTCAGAGACCCAGTACTTC.

This clonotype has only one observation. The chain is built from TRBV19 and TRBJ1-1; a weak D match, TRBD1 (6 bases). Germline loops: CDR1 LNHDA, CDR2 SQIVND (reference sequence). Trimming took off 4 bases at V and 4 bases at J, with 13 bases between the two ends. This CDR3 spans 14 amino acids. The CDR3 loop reads CASSTAGRGTEAFF. In nucleotides, the CDR3 is TGTGCCAGTAGTACGGCCGGCAGGGGCACTGAAGCTTTCTTT.

The rearrangement joins TRBV5-8 to TRBJ2-7; D perhaps matches TRBD2 (5 bases). CDR1 is SGHTS, CDR2 YDEGEE, per germline. V was shortened by 3 bases and J by 5 bases, with 12 bases between the two germline ends. The CDR3 contains 13 residues. This CDR3 reads CASSSGRGHEQYF. CDR3 bases: TGTGCCAGCAGCTCTGGGAGAGGCCACGAGCAGTACTTC. The whole variable domain, remainder taken from reference TRBV5-8 and TRBJ2-7, is EAGVTQSPTHLIKTRGQQATLRCSPISGHTSVYWYQQALGLGLQFLLWYDEGEERNRGNFPPRFSGRQFPNYSSELNVNALELEDSALYLCASSSGRGHEQYFGPGTRLTVT.

This chain joins TRBV7-9 and TRBJ2-3; no reliable D call. The length of the CDR3 is 16 residues. Germline CDR1 and CDR2: SEHNR and FQNEAQ (reference sequence). Trimming left V 3 bases short and J 0 bases short, with 13 bases between. The CDR3 reads CASSFPVSESTDTQYF. In DNA, the CDR3 is TGTGCCAGCAGCTTCCCCGTAAGCGAAAGCACAGATACGCAGTATTTT.

This chain connects TRBV20-1 to TRBJ2-1; D unclear. Judging by the DNA end, TRBJ2-7 fits better; the J call may be wrong. Germline loops: CDR1 DFQATT, CDR2 SNEGSKA (reference sequence). The CDR3 covers 14 residues. The CDR3 is CSALEGGGYNEQYF. The CDR3 nucleotides read TGCAGTGCCCTCGAAGGTGGTGGCTACAATGAGCAGTACTTC.

The genes are TRBV29-1 and TRBJ2-1, with 9 nucleotides matching TRBD2. The DNA end is a closer match to TRBJ2-7, so the J assignment may be wrong. Germline V gene sequence: CDR1 SQVTM, CDR2 ANQGSEA. The CDR3 length is 15 residues. CDR3 nucleotide sequence: TGCAGCGTTGGGGTTAGCGGGAGCTCCTACAATGAGCAGTACTTC. Its protein is CSVGVSGSSYNEQYF.

There are a few counts of this clonotype. The chain uses TRBV7-9 and TRBJ2-7; perhaps TRBD1 as D (7 bases). Germline V lookup: CDR1 SEHNR, CDR2 FQNEAQ (reference sequence). The ends were cut back, 9 bases at V and 5 bases at J, with 17 bases in the middle. The CDR3 has 13 residues. The CDR3 is CASKEGAGNEQYF. The CDR3 nucleotides read TGTGCCAGTAAAGAGGGGGCGGGAAACGAGCAGTACTTC.

The chain employs TRBV5-1 and TRBJ2-1; D may correspond to TRBD1 or TRBD2 (5 bases each). The CDR3 runs 15 residues. CDR1 and CDR2 from the germline V gene are SGHRS and YFSETQ. Trimming took off 4 bases at V and 5 bases at J, with 16 bases between the two ends. The CDR3 is CASSAGTTGNNEQFF. The CDR3 nucleotides are TGCGCCAGCAGCGCCGGGACGACGGGTAACAATGAGCAGTTCTTC.